Described below is a single T cell receptor beta chain sequence and its context. Antigen: not known. This record comes from a study of CD8 T cells in ankylosing spondylitis. Study results and caveats: Before this, some motif variants had been reported in reactive arthritis synovial fluid and blood. As reported, disease-linked clones showed significant enrichment in matched ankylosing spondylitis synovial fluid. Apparently characteristic of ankylosing spondylitis blood was a TCR beta motif (about 8 highly homologous variants).

MiXCR was run by TCRdb on the 5' RACE reads, yielding one entry per CDR3 protein. The data show over 30,000 distinct CDR3 sequences, 10% to 15% seen once. The CDR3 totals 15 residues. Germline CDR1 reads MNHEY; CDR2 reads SVGEGT. Trimming took 7 bases from V and 3 from J; bases not matched to a gene: 6. This chain joins TRBV6-2 or TRBV6-3 and TRBJ2-2; 9 nucleotides match TRBD2. The sequence derives from a male donor with ankylosing spondylitis. The sequenced material came from synovial fluid, either unsorted or a sorted T cell fraction (not recorded which). The CDR3 is CASNIAGVDTGELFF. CDR3 coding DNA: TGTGCCAGCAACATAGCGGGAGTCGACACCGGGGAGCTGTTTTTT.